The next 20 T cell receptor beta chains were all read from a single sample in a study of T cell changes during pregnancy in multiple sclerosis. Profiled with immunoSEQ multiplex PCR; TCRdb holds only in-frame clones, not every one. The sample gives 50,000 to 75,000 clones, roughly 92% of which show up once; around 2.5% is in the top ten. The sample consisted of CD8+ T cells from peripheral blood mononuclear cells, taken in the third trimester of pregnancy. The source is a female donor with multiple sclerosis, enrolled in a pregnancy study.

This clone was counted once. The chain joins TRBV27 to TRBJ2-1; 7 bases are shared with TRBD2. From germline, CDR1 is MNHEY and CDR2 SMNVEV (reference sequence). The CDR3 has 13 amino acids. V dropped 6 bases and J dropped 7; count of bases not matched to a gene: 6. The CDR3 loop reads CASSPGLLNEQFF. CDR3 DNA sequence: TGTGCCAGCAGCCCGGGACTATTAAATGAGCAGTTCTTC.

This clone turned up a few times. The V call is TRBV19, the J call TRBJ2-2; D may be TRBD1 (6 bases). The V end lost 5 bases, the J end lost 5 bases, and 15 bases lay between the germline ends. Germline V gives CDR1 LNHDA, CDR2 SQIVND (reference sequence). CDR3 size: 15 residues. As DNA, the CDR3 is TGTGCCAGTAGTTCAGGGGTTATTTGGACCGGGGAGCTGTTTTTT. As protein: CASSSGVIWTGELFF.

The CDR3 DNA reads TGTGCCAGCAGCGAAACAGGGGCGGGCTACACCTTC. As protein: CASSETGAGYTF. The chain joins TRBV9 to TRBJ1-2; 7 bases fit TRBD1. CDR1 is SGDLS and CDR2 is YYNGEE in the germline V gene. The junction had 4 bases not matched to a gene; V was cut back by 3 bases and J by 8 bases. CDR3 length: 12 residues.

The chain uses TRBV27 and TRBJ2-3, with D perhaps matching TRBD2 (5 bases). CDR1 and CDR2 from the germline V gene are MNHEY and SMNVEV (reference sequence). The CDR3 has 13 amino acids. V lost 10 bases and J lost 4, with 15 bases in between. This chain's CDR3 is CATRKREPDTQYF. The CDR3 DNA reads TGTGCCACCCGAAAAAGGGAGCCAGATACGCAGTATTTT.

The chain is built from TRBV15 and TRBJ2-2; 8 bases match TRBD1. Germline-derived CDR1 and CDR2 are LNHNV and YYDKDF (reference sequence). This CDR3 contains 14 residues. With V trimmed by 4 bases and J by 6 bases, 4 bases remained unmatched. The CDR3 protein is CATSILQGAGELFF. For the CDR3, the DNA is TGTGCCACCAGCATCCTACAGGGGGCCGGGGAGCTGTTTTTT.

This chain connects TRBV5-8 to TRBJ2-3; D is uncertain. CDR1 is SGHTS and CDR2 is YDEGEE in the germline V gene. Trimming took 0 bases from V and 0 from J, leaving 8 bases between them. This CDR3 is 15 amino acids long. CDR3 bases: TGTGCCAGCAGCTTGGGCCACAGTAGCACAGATACGCAGTATTTT. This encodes CASSLGHSSTDTQYF. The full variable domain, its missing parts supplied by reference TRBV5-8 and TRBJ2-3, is EAGVTQSPTHLIKTRGQQATLRCSPISGHTSVYWYQQALGLGLQFLLWYDEGEERNRGNFPPRFSGRQFPNYSSELNVNALELEDSALYLCASSLGHSSTDTQYFGPGTRLTVL.

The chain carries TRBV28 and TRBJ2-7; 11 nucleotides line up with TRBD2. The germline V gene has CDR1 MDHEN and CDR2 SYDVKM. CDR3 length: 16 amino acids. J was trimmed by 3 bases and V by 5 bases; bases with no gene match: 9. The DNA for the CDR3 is TGTGCCAGCAGTGCCAAACTAGCGGGAGCCCTCTACGAGCAGTACTTC. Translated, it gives CASSAKLAGALYEQYF.

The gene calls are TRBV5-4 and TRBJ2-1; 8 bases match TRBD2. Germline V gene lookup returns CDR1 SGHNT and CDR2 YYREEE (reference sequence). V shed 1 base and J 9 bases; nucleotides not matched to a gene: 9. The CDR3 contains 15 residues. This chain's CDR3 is CASSLSGRAVGEQFF. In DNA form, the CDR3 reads TGTGCCAGCAGCTTGTCCGGGAGGGCCGTGGGTGAGCAGTTCTTC.

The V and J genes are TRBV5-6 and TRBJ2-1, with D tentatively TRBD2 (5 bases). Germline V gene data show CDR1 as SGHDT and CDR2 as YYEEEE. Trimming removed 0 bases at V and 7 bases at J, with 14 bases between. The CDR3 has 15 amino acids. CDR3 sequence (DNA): TGTGCCAGCAGCTTGGCCCGGGATCGAGTAAATGAGCAGTTCTTC. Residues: CASSLARDRVNEQFF.

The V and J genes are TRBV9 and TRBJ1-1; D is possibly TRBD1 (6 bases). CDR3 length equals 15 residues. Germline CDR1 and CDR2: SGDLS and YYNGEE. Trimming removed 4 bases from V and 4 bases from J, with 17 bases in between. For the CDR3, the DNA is TGTGCCAGCAGCAATATTCAGGGGAAGGGCACTGAAGCTTTCTTT. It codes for CASSNIQGKGTEAFF.

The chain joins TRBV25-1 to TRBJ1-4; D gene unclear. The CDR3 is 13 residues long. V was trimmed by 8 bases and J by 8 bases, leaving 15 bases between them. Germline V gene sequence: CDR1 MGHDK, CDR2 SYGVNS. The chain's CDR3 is CASRSGFLEKLFF. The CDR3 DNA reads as TGTGCCAGCCGGTCGGGGTTTTTAGAAAAACTGTTTTTT.

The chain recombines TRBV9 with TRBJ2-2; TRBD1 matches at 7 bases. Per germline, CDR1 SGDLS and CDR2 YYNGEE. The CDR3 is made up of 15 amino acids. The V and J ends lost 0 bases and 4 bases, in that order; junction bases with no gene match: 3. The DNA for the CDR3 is TGTGCCAGCAGCGTAGGGCCAGGGGGCACCGGGGAGCTGTTTTTT. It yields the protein CASSVGPGGTGELFF. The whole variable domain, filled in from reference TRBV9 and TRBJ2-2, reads DSGVTQTPKHLITATGQRVTLRCSPRSGDLSVYWYQQSLDQGLQFLIQYYNGEERAKGNILERFSAQQFPDLHSELNLSSLELGDSALYFCASSVGPGGTGELFFGEGSRLTVL.

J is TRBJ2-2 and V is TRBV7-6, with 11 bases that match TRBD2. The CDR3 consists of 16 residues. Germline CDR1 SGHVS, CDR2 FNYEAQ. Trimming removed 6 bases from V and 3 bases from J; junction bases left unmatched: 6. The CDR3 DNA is TGTGCCAGCAGGCGCCTAGCGGGGGGAGACACCGGGGAGCTGTTTTTT. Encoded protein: CASRRLAGGDTGELFF.

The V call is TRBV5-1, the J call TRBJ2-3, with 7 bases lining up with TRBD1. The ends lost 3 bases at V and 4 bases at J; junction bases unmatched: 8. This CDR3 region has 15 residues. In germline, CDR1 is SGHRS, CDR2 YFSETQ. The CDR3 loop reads CASSWLTGLADTQYF. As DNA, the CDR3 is TGCGCCAGCAGCTGGTTGACAGGGCTCGCAGATACGCAGTATTTT.

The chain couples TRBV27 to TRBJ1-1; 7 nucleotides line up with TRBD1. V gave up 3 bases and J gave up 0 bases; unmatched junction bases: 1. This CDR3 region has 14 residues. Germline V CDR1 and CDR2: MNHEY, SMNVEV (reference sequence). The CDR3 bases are TGTGCCAGCAGTTTGGGACAGATGAACACTGAAGCTTTCTTT. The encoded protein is CASSLGQMNTEAFF.

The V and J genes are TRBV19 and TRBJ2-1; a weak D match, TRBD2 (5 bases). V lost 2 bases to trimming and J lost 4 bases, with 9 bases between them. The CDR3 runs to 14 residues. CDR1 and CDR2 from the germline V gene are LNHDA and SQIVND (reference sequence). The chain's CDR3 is CASSIISGYNEQFF. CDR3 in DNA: TGTGCCAGTAGTATAATCAGCGGATACAATGAGCAGTTCTTC.

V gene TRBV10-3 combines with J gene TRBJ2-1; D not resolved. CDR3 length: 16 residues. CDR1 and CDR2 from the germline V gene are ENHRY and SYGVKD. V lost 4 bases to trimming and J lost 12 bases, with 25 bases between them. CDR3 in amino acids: CAISVSDFNAGLGQFF. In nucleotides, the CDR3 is TGTGCCATCAGTGTATCCGATTTTAATGCCGGGTTGGGGCAGTTCTTC.

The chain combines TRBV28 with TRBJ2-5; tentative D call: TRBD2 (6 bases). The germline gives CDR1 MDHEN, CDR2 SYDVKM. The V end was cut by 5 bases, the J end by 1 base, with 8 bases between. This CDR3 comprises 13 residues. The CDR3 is CASSVAVQETQYF. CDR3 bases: TGTGCCAGCAGTGTAGCGGTCCAAGAGACCCAGTACTTC.

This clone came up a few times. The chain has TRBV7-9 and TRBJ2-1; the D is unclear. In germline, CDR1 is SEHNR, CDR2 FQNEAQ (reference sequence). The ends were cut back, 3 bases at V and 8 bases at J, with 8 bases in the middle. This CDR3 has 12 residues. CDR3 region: CASSFPVDEQFF. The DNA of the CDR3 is TGTGCCAGCAGCTTTCCAGTGGATGAGCAGTTCTTC. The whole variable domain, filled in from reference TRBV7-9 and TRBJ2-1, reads DTGVSQNPRHKITKRGQNVTFRCDPISEHNRLYWYRQTLGQGPEFLTYFQNEAQLEKSRLLSDRFSAERPKGSFSTLEIQRTEQGDSAMYLCASSFPVDEQFFGPGTRLTVL.

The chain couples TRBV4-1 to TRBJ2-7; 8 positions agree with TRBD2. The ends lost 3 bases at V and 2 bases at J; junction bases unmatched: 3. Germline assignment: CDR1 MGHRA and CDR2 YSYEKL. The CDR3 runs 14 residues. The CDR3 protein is CASSQRSGAYEQYF. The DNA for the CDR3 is TGCGCCAGCAGCCAGCGTAGCGGGGCCTACGAGCAGTACTTC.